This passage covers 15 T cell receptor beta chains from one sample sequenced in a study of blood T cell repertoires in COVID-19. TCRdb keeps only in-frame clones here, not all; method: immunoSEQ multiplex PCR. The sample consists of roughly 160,000 clones, roughly 84% of them appearing once. Sequencing was done on a sample of peripheral blood. The receptors shown here come from a man in his late teens or twenties with active or convalescent COVID-19.

The chain combines TRBV6-1 with TRBJ2-3; TRBD2 might be the D (5 bases). Trimming stripped 0 bases from V and 2 bases from J, with 15 bases between. Germline CDR1 and CDR2: MNHNS and SASEGT. The length of the CDR3 is 17 residues. This CDR3 reads CASSEAPQEEFTDTQYF. The CDR3 DNA sequence: TGTGCCAGCAGTGAAGCGCCCCAGGAGGAGTTCACAGATACGCAGTATTTT.

V gene TRBV5-1 combines with J gene TRBJ2-3; D uncertain. The CDR3 has 16 amino acids. Germline-derived CDR1 and CDR2 are SGHRS and YFSETQ. V lost 5 bases, J lost 5 bases, and 21 bases lay in between. DNA of the CDR3: TGCGCCAGCAGACCATCTGGCGGCCATCCGAAAGATACGCAGTATTTT. It specifies CASRPSGGHPKDTQYF. The complete variable domain, with remaining parts taken from reference TRBV5-1 and TRBJ2-3, reads KAGVTQTPRYLIKTRGQQVTLSCSPISGHRSVSWYQQTPGQGLQFLFEYFSETQRNKGNFPGRFSGRQFSNSRSEMNVSTLELGDSALYLCASRPSGGHPKDTQYFGPGTRLTVL.

V gene TRBV5-1 combines with J gene TRBJ1-6, with D tentatively TRBD1 (6 bases). Germline-derived CDR1 and CDR2 are SGHRS and YFSETQ. The CDR3 extends over 16 amino acids. V dropped 4 bases and J dropped 6 bases, with 17 bases sitting between them. The CDR3 protein is CASSVGRGAGNSPLHF. CDR3 DNA: TGCGCCAGCAGCGTAGGCCGGGGGGCAGGTAATTCACCCCTCCACTTT. Full variable domain (rest looked up from reference TRBV5-1 and TRBJ1-6): KAGVTQTPRYLIKTRGQQVTLSCSPISGHRSVSWYQQTPGQGLQFLFEYFSETQRNKGNFPGRFSGRQFSNSRSEMNVSTLELGDSALYLCASSVGRGAGNSPLHFGNGTRLTVT.

The chain is built from TRBV19 and TRBJ1-2; TRBD1 agrees at 8 bases. This CDR3 spans 15 amino acids. Germline lookup yields CDR1 LNHDA and CDR2 SQIVND (reference sequence). Germline trimming cut 3 bases from V and 4 bases from J; bases unmatched to any gene: 7. CDR3 nucleotide sequence: TGTGCCAGTAGTATCCGACAGGGGCAGGGCTATGGCTACACCTTC. It is translated as CASSIRQGQGYGYTF.

The chain links TRBV19 to TRBJ2-7, with no clear D. This CDR3 spans 13 amino acids. Germline V CDR1 and CDR2: LNHDA, SQIVND (reference sequence). V lost 4 bases and J lost 0, with 7 bases in between. The CDR3 DNA is TGTGCCAGTAGTAGCGACTTCTCCTACGAGCAGTACTTC. Amino acid sequence: CASSSDFSYEQYF.

The V gene is TRBV4-1, the J gene TRBJ2-3; possibly TRBD1 for D (5 bases). CDR1 is MGHRA, CDR2 YSYEKL, per germline. CDR3 length equals 15 residues. V lost 0 bases to trimming and J lost 10 bases, with 17 bases between them. In DNA form, the CDR3 reads TGCGCCAGCAGCCAAGATACCAAAGGGGCAATTGCGCAGTATTTT. Translating it yields CASSQDTKGAIAQYF.

This chain links TRBV11-1 with TRBJ2-1; D call uncertain. Germline lookup yields CDR1 SGHAT and CDR2 FQDESV (reference sequence). This CDR3 is 14 amino acids long. Trimming pared 1 base from V and 2 bases from J, leaving 6 bases between. The CDR3 sequence: CASSLGHTYNEQFF. The CDR3 coding sequence is TGTGCCAGCAGCTTAGGCCACACCTACAATGAGCAGTTCTTC. Full variable domain (missing parts from reference TRBV11-1 and TRBJ2-1): EAEVAQSPRYKITEKSQAVAFWCDPISGHATLYWYRQILGQGPELLVQFQDESVVDDSQLPKDRFSAERLKGVDSTLKIQPAELGDSAMYLCASSLGHTYNEQFFGPGTRLTVL.

The chain links TRBV14 to TRBJ2-2; a weak D match, TRBD1 (6 bases). Trimming cost V 2 bases and J 8 bases, with 12 bases left between them. The germline V gene encodes CDR1 SGHDN and CDR2 FVKESK. CDR3 length: 14 residues. The CDR3, as DNA: TGTGCCAGCAGCCAACAACAGGGCCGTGGGGAGCTGTTTTTT. Its protein product is CASSQQQGRGELFF.

The rearrangement links TRBV6-6 to TRBJ2-1; 11 bases fit TRBD2. The germline gives CDR1 MNHNY, CDR2 SVGAGI (reference sequence). V shed 5 bases, J shed 5 bases, and the junction held 5 bases outside the gene matches. CDR3 length equals 15 residues. The CDR3 here is CASSISGRADNEQFF. The CDR3 region has the DNA TGTGCCAGCAGTATTAGCGGGAGGGCCGACAATGAGCAGTTCTTC.

The chain combines TRBV5-4 with TRBJ2-1; D is ambiguous. Between the trimmed V and J ends, which lost 5 bases and 7 bases, there was a span of 13 bases. Germline CDR1 is SGHNT and CDR2 is YYREEE (reference sequence). CDR3 length equals 13 residues. This CDR3 reads CASSSTPRNEQFF. CDR3 nucleotide sequence: TGTGCCAGCAGTTCCACCCCTCGGAATGAGCAGTTCTTC.

This clone was seen once. CDR3 amino acids: CASSNRLAGDNEQFF. For the CDR3, the DNA is TGTGCCAGCAGTAACCGACTAGCGGGAGACAATGAGCAGTTCTTC. This chain links TRBV6-5 with TRBJ2-1; 12 positions match TRBD2. The CDR3 runs 15 residues. CDR1 and CDR2 (germline): MNHEY, SVGAGI. Trimming cost V 5 bases and J 5 bases; bases outside gene matches: 4.

The chain uses TRBV3-1 (or the pseudogene TRBV3-2) and TRBJ2-5; D may be TRBD1 (6 bases). This CDR3 is 13 amino acids long. V lost 1 base and J 5 bases, leaving 8 bases between the germline ends. CDR1 is LGHDT, CDR2 YNNKEL, per germline (reference sequence). CDR3 sequence (DNA): TGTGCCAGCAGCCAAGTTAGGGGGGAGACCCAGTACTTC. Amino acids: CASSQVRGETQYF.

The sample holds one count of this clone. This chain joins TRBV18 and TRBJ1-1, with D perhaps TRBD1 (5 bases). This CDR3 is built from 14 residues. Trimming took off 3 bases at V and 5 bases at J, with 13 bases between the two ends. The germline V gene encodes CDR1 KGHSH and CDR2 LQKENI. CDR3 DNA: TGTGCCAGCTCACCGGGACTCCGGGAGACTGAAGCTTTCTTT. Translating gives CASSPGLRETEAFF.

V gene TRBV12-5 combines with J gene TRBJ1-5; no clear D. V dropped 5 bases and J dropped 5 bases, with 13 bases sitting between them. Germline CDR1 reads LGHNT; CDR2 reads FRNRAP. CDR3 length equals 14 residues. CDR3 protein: CASGPLGWDQPQHF. In DNA form, the CDR3 reads TGTGCTAGTGGTCCCCTCGGGTGGGATCAGCCCCAGCATTTT. Looking up the rest from reference TRBV12-5 and TRBJ1-5 gives the full variable domain: DARVTQTPRHKVTEMGQEVTMRCQPILGHNTVFWYRQTMMQGLELLAYFRNRAPLDDSGMPKDRFSAEMPDATLATLKIQPSEPRDSAVYFCASGPLGWDQPQHFGDGTRLSIL.

The chain has TRBV3-1 (or the pseudogene TRBV3-2) and TRBJ1-1; D is perhaps TRBD1 (6 bases). Germline V gives CDR1 LGHDT, CDR2 YNNKEL (reference sequence). V lost 1 base and J lost 10, with 16 bases in between. This CDR3 comprises 14 residues. The chain's CDR3 is CASSQAVRGHGAFF. In nucleotides, the CDR3 is TGTGCCAGCAGCCAAGCAGTCAGGGGTCACGGAGCTTTCTTT.